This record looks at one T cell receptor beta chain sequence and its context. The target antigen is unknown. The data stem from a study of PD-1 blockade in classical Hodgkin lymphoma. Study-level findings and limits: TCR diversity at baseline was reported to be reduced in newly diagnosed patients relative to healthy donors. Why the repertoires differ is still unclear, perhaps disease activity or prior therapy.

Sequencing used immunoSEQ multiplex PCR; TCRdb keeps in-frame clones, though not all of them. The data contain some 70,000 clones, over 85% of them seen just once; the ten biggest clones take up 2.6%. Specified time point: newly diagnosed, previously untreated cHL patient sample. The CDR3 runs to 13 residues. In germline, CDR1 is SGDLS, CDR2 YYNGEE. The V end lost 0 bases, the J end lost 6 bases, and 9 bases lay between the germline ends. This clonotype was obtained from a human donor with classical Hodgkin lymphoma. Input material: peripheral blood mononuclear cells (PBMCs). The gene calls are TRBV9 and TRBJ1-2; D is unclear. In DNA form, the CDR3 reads TGTGCCAGCAGCGTAGTGGACGAAGATGGCTACACCTTC. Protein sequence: CASSVVDEDGYTF.